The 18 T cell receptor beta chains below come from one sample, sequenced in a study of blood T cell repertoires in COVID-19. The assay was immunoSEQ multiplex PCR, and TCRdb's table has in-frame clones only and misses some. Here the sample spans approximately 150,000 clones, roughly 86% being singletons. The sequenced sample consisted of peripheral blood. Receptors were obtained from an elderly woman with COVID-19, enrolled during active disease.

CDR3: CTSSQTGLALYNSPLHF. The CDR3 nucleotides read TGCACCAGCAGCCAAACGGGATTAGCGCTCTATAATTCACCCCTCCACTTT. This chain uses TRBV1 with TRBJ1-6. TRBV1 counts as a pseudogene. This CDR3 has 17 residues.

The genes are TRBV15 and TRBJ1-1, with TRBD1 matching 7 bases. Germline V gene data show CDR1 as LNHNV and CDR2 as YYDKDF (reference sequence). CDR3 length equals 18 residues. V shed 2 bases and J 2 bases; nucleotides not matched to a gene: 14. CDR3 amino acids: CATSRPYTSGQRNTEAFF. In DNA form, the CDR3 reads TGTGCCACCAGCAGACCCTACACTTCGGGACAGAGAAACACTGAAGCTTTCTTT.

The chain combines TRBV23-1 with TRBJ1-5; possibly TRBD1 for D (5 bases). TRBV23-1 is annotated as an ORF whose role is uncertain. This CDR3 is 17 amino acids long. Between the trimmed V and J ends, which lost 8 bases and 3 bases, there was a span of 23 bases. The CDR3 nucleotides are TGCGCCAGCCCAAATTGCAGGGTGAGTATAAACAATCAGCCCCAGCATTTT. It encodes CASPNCRVSINNQPQHF.

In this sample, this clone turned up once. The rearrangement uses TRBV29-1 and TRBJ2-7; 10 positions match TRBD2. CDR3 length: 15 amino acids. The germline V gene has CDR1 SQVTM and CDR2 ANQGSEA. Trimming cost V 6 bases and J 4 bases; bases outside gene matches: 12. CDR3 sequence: CSVRDPSGSLYEQYF. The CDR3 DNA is TGCAGCGTAAGAGACCCTAGCGGGAGTCTGTACGAGCAGTACTTC.

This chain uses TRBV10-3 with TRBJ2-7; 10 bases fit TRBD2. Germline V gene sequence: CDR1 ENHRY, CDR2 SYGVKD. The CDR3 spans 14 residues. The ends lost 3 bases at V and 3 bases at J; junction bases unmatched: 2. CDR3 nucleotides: TGTGCCATCAGTGATGCTAGCGGGAGCTACGAGCAGTACTTC. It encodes CAISDASGSYEQYF.

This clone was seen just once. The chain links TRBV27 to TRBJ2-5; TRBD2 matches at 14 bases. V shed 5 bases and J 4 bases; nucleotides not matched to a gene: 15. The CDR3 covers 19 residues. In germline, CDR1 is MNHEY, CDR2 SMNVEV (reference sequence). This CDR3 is CASSPRTGTSGRIGETQYF. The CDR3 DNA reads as TGTGCCAGCAGTCCCCGAACCGGGACTAGCGGGAGAATTGGAGAGACCCAGTACTTC.

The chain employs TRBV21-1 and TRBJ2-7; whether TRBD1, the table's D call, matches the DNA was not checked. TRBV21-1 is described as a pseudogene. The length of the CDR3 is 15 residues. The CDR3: CASSLPFQGTYEQYF. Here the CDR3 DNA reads TGTGCCAGCAGCCTCCCTTTCCAGGGTACCTACGAGCAGTACTTC.

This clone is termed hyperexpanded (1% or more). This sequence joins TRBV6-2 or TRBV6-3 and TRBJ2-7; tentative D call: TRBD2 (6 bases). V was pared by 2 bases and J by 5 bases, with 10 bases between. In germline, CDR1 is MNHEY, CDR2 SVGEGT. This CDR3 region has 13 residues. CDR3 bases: TGTGCCAGCAGTTACGGGGGGAAGCACGAGCAGTACTTC. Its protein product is CASSYGGKHEQYF.

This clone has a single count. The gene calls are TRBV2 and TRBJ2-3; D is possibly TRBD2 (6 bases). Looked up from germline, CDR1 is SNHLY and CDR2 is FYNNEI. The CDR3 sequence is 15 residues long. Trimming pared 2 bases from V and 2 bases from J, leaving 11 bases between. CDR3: CASSEPGTYTDTQYF. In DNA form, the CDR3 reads TGTGCCAGCAGTGAACCAGGGACTTACACAGATACGCAGTATTTT.

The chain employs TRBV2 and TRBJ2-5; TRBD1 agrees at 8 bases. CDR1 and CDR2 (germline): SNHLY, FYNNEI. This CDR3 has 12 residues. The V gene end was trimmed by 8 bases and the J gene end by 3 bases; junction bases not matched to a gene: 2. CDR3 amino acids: CASETGEETQYF. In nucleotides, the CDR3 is TGTGCCAGCGAGACAGGGGAAGAGACCCAGTACTTC.

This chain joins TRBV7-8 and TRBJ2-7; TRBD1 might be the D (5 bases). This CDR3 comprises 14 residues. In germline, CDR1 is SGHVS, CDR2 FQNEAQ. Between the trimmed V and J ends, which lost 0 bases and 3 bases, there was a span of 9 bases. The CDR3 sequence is CASSLAQALYEQYF. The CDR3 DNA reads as TGTGCCAGCAGCTTAGCACAGGCCCTCTACGAGCAGTACTTC.

CDR3 in amino acids: CASRRGDRFDEQFF. The CDR3 DNA reads as TGCGCCAGCAGAAGAGGAGACAGATTCGATGAGCAGTTCTTC. The rearrangement uses TRBV5-1 and TRBJ2-1; a weak D match, TRBD1 (5 bases). V was clipped by 5 bases and J by 8 bases, with 17 bases between them. Per the germline V gene, CDR1 is SGHRS and CDR2 is YFSETQ. The CDR3 consists of 14 residues.

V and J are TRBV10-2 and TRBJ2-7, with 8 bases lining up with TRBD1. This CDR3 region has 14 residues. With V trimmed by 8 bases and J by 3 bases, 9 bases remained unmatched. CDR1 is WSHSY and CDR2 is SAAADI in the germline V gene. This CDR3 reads CASSSRTGSYEQYF. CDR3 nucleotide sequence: TGCGCCAGCTCATCCAGGACAGGGAGCTACGAGCAGTACTTC.

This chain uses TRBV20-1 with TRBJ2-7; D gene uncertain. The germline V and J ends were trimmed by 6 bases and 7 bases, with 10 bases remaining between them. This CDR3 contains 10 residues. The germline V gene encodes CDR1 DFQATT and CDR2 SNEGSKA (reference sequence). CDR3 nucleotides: TGCAGTGCCGTCCGCGTAGAGCAGTACTTC. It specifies CSAVRVEQYF.

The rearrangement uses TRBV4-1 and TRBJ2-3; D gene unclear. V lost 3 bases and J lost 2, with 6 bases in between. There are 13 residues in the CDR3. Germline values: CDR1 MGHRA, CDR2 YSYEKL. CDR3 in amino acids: CASSHLFTDTQYF. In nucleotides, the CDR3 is TGCGCCAGCAGCCACCTGTTCACAGATACGCAGTATTTT.

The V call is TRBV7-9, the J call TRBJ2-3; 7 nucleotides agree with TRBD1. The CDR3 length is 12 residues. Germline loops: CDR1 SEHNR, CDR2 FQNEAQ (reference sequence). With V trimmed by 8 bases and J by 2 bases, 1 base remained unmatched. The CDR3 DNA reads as TGTGCCAGCGGACAGGACACAGATACGCAGTATTTT. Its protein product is CASGQDTDTQYF. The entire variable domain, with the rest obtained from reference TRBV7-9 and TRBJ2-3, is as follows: DTGVSQNPRHKITKRGQNVTFRCDPISEHNRLYWYRQTLGQGPEFLTYFQNEAQLEKSRLLSDRFSAERPKGSFSTLEIQRTEQGDSAMYLCASGQDTDTQYFGPGTRLTVL.

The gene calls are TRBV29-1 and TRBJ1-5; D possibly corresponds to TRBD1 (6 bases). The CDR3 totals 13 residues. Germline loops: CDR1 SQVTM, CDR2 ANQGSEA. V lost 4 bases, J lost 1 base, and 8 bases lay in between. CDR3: CSVVGQSNQPQHF. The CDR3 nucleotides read TGCAGCGTTGTCGGACAGAGCAATCAGCCCCAGCATTTT. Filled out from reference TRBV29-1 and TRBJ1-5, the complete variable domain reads SAVISQKPSRDICQRGTSLTIQCQVDSQVTMMFWYRQQPGQSLTLIATANQGSEATYESGFVIDKFPISRPNLTFSTLTVSNMSPEDSSIYLCSVVGQSNQPQHFGDGTRLSIL.

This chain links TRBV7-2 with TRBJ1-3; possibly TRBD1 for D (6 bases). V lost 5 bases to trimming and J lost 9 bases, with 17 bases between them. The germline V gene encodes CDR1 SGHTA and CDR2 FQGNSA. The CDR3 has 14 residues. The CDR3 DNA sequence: TGTGCCAGCAGCCCTAGCACAGGGATGTTCACCATATATTTT. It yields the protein CASSPSTGMFTIYF. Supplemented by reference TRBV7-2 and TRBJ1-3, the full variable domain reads GAGVSQSPSNKVTEKGKDVELRCDPISGHTALYWYRQSLGQGLEFLIYFQGNSAPDKSGLPSDRFSAERTGGSVSTLTIQRTQQEDSAVYLCASSPSTGMFTIYFGEGSWLTVV.